Listed below are T cell receptor beta chains from one sample, sequenced in a study of blood T cell repertoires in COVID-19. Assay used: immunoSEQ multiplex PCR; TCRdb lists only in-frame clones, some missing. Of some 70,000 clones detected, around nine tenths appear once; the ten largest clones hold around 2.7%. Sequenced sample: peripheral blood. These TCRs come from a man aged 70 or older with active or convalescent COVID-19. CDR3s include the opening cysteine and the closing phenylalanine or tryptophan. Fields, in order: D gene, clone size, V gene, J gene, CDR3 DNA, CDR3 protein. A D gene is named only where the DNA matches it firmly. Clone size is stated in some rows and not others, as once, few, many or a class when expanded.

TRBD1	few	TRBV6-4	TRBJ1-5	TGTGCCTTGGGTTTTGGACAGGATGGATTTCGTCAGCCCCAGCATTTT	CALGFGQDGFRQPQHF
TRBD2	.	TRBV13	TRBJ2-3	TGTGCCAGCAGCGAAAGCGGGACTCACCCTAGCACAGATACGCAGTATTTT	CASSESGTHPSTDTQYF
TRBD1	.	TRBV6-5	TRBJ1-1	TGTGCCAGCAGGGTCGGACAGGGGGGGAACACTGAAGCTTTCTTT	CASRVGQGGNTEAFF
TRBD1	.	TRBV3-1/TRBV3-2	TRBJ1-1	TGTGCCAGCAGCCACAGGGACAGGGAGAACACTGAAGCTTTCTTT	CASSHRDRENTEAFF
.	.	TRBV5-8	TRBJ2-7	TGTGCCAGCAGGGGGCGATACTACGAGCAGTACTTC	CASRGRYYEQYF
.	.	TRBV11-2	TRBJ2-3	TGTGCCAGCAGCTTAGTTCGGGGGAGAGGCACAGATACGCAGTATTTT	CASSLVRGRGTDTQYF
.	.	TRBV6-1	TRBJ2-5	TGTGCCAGCAGTGCCCTCTCAGGCGGGGTCCAAGAGACCCAGTACTTC	CASSALSGGVQETQYF
.	.	TRBV3-1/TRBV3-2	TRBJ2-7	TGTGCCAGCAGTCCCTCGGCAGGGGCTGGGGAGCAGTACTTC	CASSPSAGAGEQYF
.	.	TRBV3-1/TRBV3-2	TRBJ1-6	TGTGCCAGCAGCCAAGATCGGGTTTCACCCCTCCACTTT	CASSQDRVSPLHF
.	few	TRBV5-1	TRBJ1-1	TGCGCCAGCAGCTCAGACGGGAGATCGGGAACTGAAGCTTTCTTT	CASSSDGRSGTEAFF
.	once	TRBV30	TRBJ2-5	TGTGCCTGGGCCTTGGCGGGGCAAGAGACCCAGTACTTC	CAWALAGQETQYF
TRBD1	.	TRBV11-2	TRBJ1-5	TGTGCCAGCAGCTTAGATACAGGGGGAAATCAGCCCCAGCATTTT	CASSLDTGGNQPQHF
.	few	TRBV4-2	TRBJ1-2	TGTGCCAGCAGCCCCCCGACAGGACTCAACTATGGCTACACCTTC	CASSPPTGLNYGYTF
.	.	TRBV19	TRBJ1-6	TGTGCCACGTGCGGGGGATTGGAATCACCCCTCCACTTT	CATCGGLESPLHF
TRBD2	.	TRBV10-3	TRBJ2-3	TGTGCCTCAATGGGGGGGAACACAGATACGCAGTATTTT	CASMGGNTDTQYF
TRBD1	.	TRBV2	TRBJ1-2	TGTGCCAGCAGCGAGACAGGGGTTGGCTACACCTTC	CASSETGVGYTF
TRBD1	.	TRBV28	TRBJ2-2	TGTGCCAGCAGCTCCTCCGGGACAGGGGCCGGGGAGCTGTTTTTT	CASSSSGTGAGELFF
.	.	TRBV28	TRBJ2-1	TGTGCCAGCAGTTTGCTCAGGGGGGTAAACAATGAGCAGTTCTTC	CASSLLRGVNNEQFF
.	.	TRBV6-4	TRBJ2-6	TGTGCCAGCAGTGATGAGGCCGTCTCTGGGGCCAACGTCCTGACTTTC	CASSDEAVSGANVLTF
TRBD2	.	TRBV5-1	TRBJ2-7	TGCGCCAGCAGCTTGAACTTAGCGGGAGGGTCCTACGAGCAGTACTTC	CASSLNLAGGSYEQYF
TRBD2	.	TRBV28	TRBJ2-2	TGTGCCAGCAGTCGCGGGACTAGCGGGACCGGGGAGCTGTTTTTT	CASSRGTSGTGELFF
.	.	TRBV7-9	TRBJ1-4	TGTGCCAGCAGCTTAGGGGGGCACGGTGAAAAACTGTTTTTT	CASSLGGHGEKLFF
.	.	TRBV29-1	TRBJ1-1	TGCAGCGTGGGGGGGCCCCCGGGCACTGAAGCTTTCTTT	CSVGGPPGTEAFF
.	.	TRBV5-1	TRBJ2-7	TGCGCCAGCAGCGCCGACGCCGCTCAGGGCTCCTACGAGCAGTACTTC	CASSADAAQGSYEQYF
.	once	TRBV15	TRBJ2-5	TGTGCCACCACGGAGGGCGCGAGGGAGACCCAGTACTTC	CATTEGARETQYF
.	.	TRBV9	TRBJ1-1	TGTGCCAGCAGCGTAGTGCCAGGGTCATCTGAAGCTTTCTTT	CASSVVPGSSEAFF
TRBD1	.	TRBV19	TRBJ1-6	TGTGCCAGTAGTATAGGGACAGGCCCCCTCCACTTT	CASSIGTGPLHF
.	.	TRBV30	TRBJ1-5	TGTGCCTGGAACGAAGGGGCAAATCAGCCCCAGCATTTT	CAWNEGANQPQHF
.	.	TRBV19	TRBJ1-5	TGTGCCAGTAGTATAGTCGCATTCCCAGGGCCCAATCAGCCCCAGCATTTT	CASSIVAFPGPNQPQHF
TRBD1	.	TRBV30	TRBJ1-1	TGTGCCTGTACGGGACAGGCGAACACTGAAGCTTTCTTT	CACTGQANTEAFF
.	.	TRBV3-1/TRBV3-2	TRBJ1-1	TGTGCCAGCAGCCAATTAGAGGGGGTCACTGAAGCTTTCTTT	CASSQLEGVTEAFF
TRBD1	.	TRBV9	TRBJ1-3	TGTGCCAGCAGCGTGGAGACAGGGGCCGGCTCTGGAAACACCATATATTTT	CASSVETGAGSGNTIYF
.	once	TRBV15	TRBJ1-1	TGTGCCACCAGCATCGGGGGGGGGAGCACTGAAGCTTTCTTT	CATSIGGGSTEAFF
.	.	TRBV6-5	TRBJ2-7	TGTGCCAGCAGGGGCTGGTACGAGCAGTACTTC	CASRGWYEQYF
TRBD1	.	TRBV2	TRBJ1-2	TGTGCCAGCAGCCCCGACAGGGGAAGAGGAGGCTACACCTTC	CASSPDRGRGGYTF
.	.	TRBV18	TRBJ2-1	TGTGCCAGCTCACCAGTGGCGGGGGCGGCCTACAATGAGCAGTTCTTC	CASSPVAGAAYNEQFF
.	once	TRBV6-1	TRBJ2-5	TGTGCCAGCAGTGAAGTACCGGGAGAGACCCAGTACTTC	CASSEVPGETQYF
TRBD1	.	TRBV5-1	TRBJ1-1	TGCGCCAGCAGCCCAACGACAGGGGCGAACACTGAAGCTTTCTTT	CASSPTTGANTEAFF
.	.	TRBV7-8	TRBJ2-7	TGTGCCAGCAGCTTAGTATCCGGGTGGTACGAGCAGTACTTC	CASSLVSGWYEQYF
.	.	TRBV7-3	TRBJ2-3	TGTGCCAGCAGCTTACGGTTTAACACAGATACGCAGTATTTT	CASSLRFNTDTQYF
.	.	TRBV23-1	TRBJ1-1	TGCGCCAGCACTCCAATCAGGGAACCAGATGGTGCAGCTTTCTTT	CASTPIREPDGAAFF
TRBD2	.	TRBV5-1	TRBJ2-3	TGCGCCAGCAGAGGAGCTAGCGGTTTCACAGATACGCAGTATTTT	CASRGASGFTDTQYF
TRBD1	.	TRBV15	TRBJ2-2	TGTGCCACCAGCAGAGATGACAGGGTGGGCGCCGGGGAGCTGTTTTTT	CATSRDDRVGAGELFF
.	.	TRBV18	TRBJ2-3	TGTGCCAGCTCACCGAACAGGGCAGGTCCACCAGATACGCAGTATTTT	CASSPNRAGPPDTQYF
.	.	TRBV11-2	TRBJ2-7	TGTGCCAGCAGCTTAGATTCGGGGAGCTCCTACGAGCAGTACTTC	CASSLDSGSSYEQYF
TRBD2	.	TRBV7-2	TRBJ2-5	TGTGCCAGCAGCACTGGATTAGCGGGTAGGGAGACCCAGTACTTC	CASSTGLAGRETQYF
.	few	TRBV19	TRBJ1-1	TGTGCCAGTAGTTTTGCGACACGAAGGAACACTGAAGCTTTCTTT	CASSFATRRNTEAFF
TRBD2	.	TRBV19	TRBJ2-2	TGTGCCAGTATAGCGGGAGGAAGGACCGGGGAGCTGTTTTTT	CASIAGGRTGELFF